These 10 T cell receptor beta chains were sequenced from one sample in a study of T cell responses to AZD1222 COVID-19 vaccine. The data were produced by immunoSEQ multiplex PCR, yet TCRdb's version contains in-frame clones alone and is incomplete. Found here are about 110,000 clones, around 84% of them singletons; the top ten hold 3% to 4%. Specimen: peripheral blood, collected on day 0 of AZD1222 vaccination. Receptor source: an adult in good health.

J is TRBJ1-6 and V is TRBV28, with TRBD1 as a possible D gene (5 bases). Germline CDR1 is MDHEN and CDR2 is SYDVKM. This CDR3 spans 12 amino acids. V was cut by 7 bases and J by 7 bases, with 8 bases left in between. The CDR3 spells CASNRGNSPLHF. The CDR3 nucleotides read TGTGCCAGCAACCGGGGCAATTCACCCCTCCACTTT.

J is TRBJ2-2 and V is TRBV5-8, with TRBD2 identical over 9 bases. Germline V lookup: CDR1 SGHTS, CDR2 YDEGEE. With V trimmed by 4 bases and J by 7 bases, 8 bases remained unmatched. The CDR3 extends over 15 amino acids. The chain's CDR3 is CASSRLAGIIGELFF. As DNA, the CDR3 is TGTGCCAGCAGCAGGCTAGCGGGGATAATCGGGGAGCTGTTTTTT.

CDR3 sequence reads: CSVGTGQGGYNEQFF. CDR3 nucleotides: TGCAGCGTTGGGACCGGACAGGGAGGTTACAATGAGCAGTTCTTC. The chain uses TRBV29-1 and TRBJ2-1; TRBD1 aligns across 8 bases. Germline CDR1 and CDR2: SQVTM and ANQGSEA. The CDR3 consists of 15 residues. Trimming at V came to 4 bases and at J to 4 bases, leaving 9 bases not matched to a gene.

The chain carries TRBV5-4 and TRBJ2-7; TRBD1 agrees at 12 bases. The trim removed 7 bases at V and 6 bases at J, leaving 11 bases unmatched. The CDR3 totals 15 residues. The germline CDR1 and CDR2 sequences are SGHNT and YYREEE (reference sequence). The CDR3 sequence: CASCEGQGAYCEQYF. For the CDR3, the DNA is TGTGCCAGCTGCGAGGGACAGGGGGCCTACTGCGAGCAGTACTTC.

V gene TRBV6-1 combines with J gene TRBJ1-1; 10 bases map to TRBD1. The CDR3 totals 15 residues. J gave up 4 bases and V 5 bases, and 7 bases lay outside the gene matches. Looked up from germline, CDR1 is MNHNS and CDR2 is SASEGT. The CDR3 DNA follows: TGTGCCAGCAGTAAAAGACAGGGGGCGGGCACTGAAGCTTTCTTT. Protein: CASSKRQGAGTEAFF.

The chain recombines TRBV10-3 with TRBJ2-1; TRBD1 matches at 9 bases. The germline CDR1 and CDR2 sequences are ENHRY and SYGVKD. V was pared by 6 bases and J by 2 bases, with 5 bases of the junction left unmatched. The length of the CDR3 is 15 residues. The CDR3 sequence: CAISNTGGAYNEQFF. As DNA, the CDR3 is TGTGCCATCAGCAACACAGGGGGCGCCTACAATGAGCAGTTCTTC.

The CDR3, as DNA: TGTGCCAGTAGTATAGGACTAGAGACCCAGTACTTC. This translates into CASSIGLETQYF. The chain recombines TRBV19 with TRBJ2-5; D is undetermined. From germline, CDR1 is LNHDA and CDR2 SQIVND (reference sequence). Trimming removed 1 base from V and 4 bases from J, with 4 bases in between. The CDR3 runs 12 residues.

This rearrangement joins TRBV5-1 to TRBJ1-1; D unresolved. The CDR3 has 13 residues. Trimming cost V 0 bases and J 6 bases, with 9 bases left between them. CDR1 is SGHRS, CDR2 YFSETQ, per germline. CDR3 sequence reads: CASSLAGVAEAFF. The CDR3 DNA reads TGCGCCAGCAGCTTGGCCGGGGTTGCTGAAGCTTTCTTT. Complete variable domain (other parts from reference TRBV5-1 and TRBJ1-1): KAGVTQTPRYLIKTRGQQVTLSCSPISGHRSVSWYQQTPGQGLQFLFEYFSETQRNKGNFPGRFSGRQFSNSRSEMNVSTLELGDSALYLCASSLAGVAEAFFGQGTRLTVV.

The chain couples TRBV27 to TRBJ2-3; 7 bases fit TRBD1. The CDR3 runs 13 residues. Germline V lookup: CDR1 MNHEY, CDR2 SMNVEV (reference sequence). Germline trimming cut 5 bases from V and 8 bases from J; bases unmatched to any gene: 7. CDR3 DNA: TGTGCCAGCAGTCTAGAGGACAGGTTTACGCAGTATTTT. Translating gives CASSLEDRFTQYF.

This clone was detected only a few times. J is TRBJ1-6 and V is TRBV2; 7 nucleotides align to TRBD1. The CDR3 sequence is 17 residues long. Trimming cost V 6 bases and J 2 bases; bases outside gene matches: 10. CDR1 is SNHLY and CDR2 is FYNNEI in the germline V gene. The CDR3 protein is CASRPPGQPTYNSPLHF. In nucleotides, the CDR3 is TGTGCCAGCAGACCACCGGGACAGCCAACCTATAATTCACCCCTCCACTTT.